The T cell receptor (beta chain) described here comes from a study of blood T cell repertoires in COVID-19. Study-level information: Nucleic acid was either cDNA or gDNA, and it came from T cells, B-cell-depleted T cells, or PBMCs.

Germline V lookup: CDR1 LNHDA, CDR2 SQIVND (reference sequence). The CDR3 runs 13 residues. V lost 8 bases and J lost 8; bases outside the gene matches: 9. In the study's own analysis: Amplification from reference gene primers served as the basis for estimated nucleated cell counts. Libraries were prepared by immunoSEQ multiplex PCR; TCRdb keeps only in-frame clonotypes and omits some of them. V and J calls and clone size are given by that table; D and trimming were obtained from the DNA. The data contain 430,000 or so clones, 88% of them singletons. Participants reported their clinical history, and cohort assignment relied on those reports.

The source of this sequence is a woman aged 40 to 50 who had recovered from COVID-19. The sample consisted of PBMCs or T cells enriched from blood (not recorded which). V and J are TRBV19 and TRBJ1-2; 9 nucleotides match TRBD1. Here the CDR3 reads CASGTDRGHGYTF. CDR3 nucleotides: TGTGCCAGTGGAACGGACAGGGGTCACGGCTACACCTTC. The entire variable domain, with the rest obtained from reference TRBV19 and TRBJ1-2, is as follows: DGGITQSPKYLFRKEGQNVTLSCEQNLNHDAMYWYRQDPGQGLRLIYYSQIVNDFQKGDIAEGYSVSREKKESFPLTVTSAQKNPTAFYLCASGTDRGHGYTFGSGTRLTVV.